This T cell receptor (beta chain) was sequenced for a study of tumour-infiltrating T cells in Burkitt lymphoma. As for the study in general: All epidemiological Burkitt lymphoma subtypes were represented in the cohort. Overall and progression-free survival were predicted by productive clonality.

This clone has a handful of counts. As yet, its antigen is unknown. The germline CDR1 and CDR2 sequences are SGHNT and YENEEA. The CDR3 is made up of 16 amino acids. The V gene lost 6 bases and the J gene lost 0 bases, with 14 bases spanning the gap. Study-wide points: Several public clonotypes were shared across many Burkitt lymphoma patients.

Repertoires were generated with immunoSEQ multiplex PCR, while TCRdb's copy carries only in-frame clones and drops some. The top ten hold around 9% of the sample, which has over 2,000 clones, about 15% seen once. This TCR derives from a human donor with relapsed Burkitt lymphoma. Input material: tumor tissue from a relapse. The chain joins TRBV11-3 to TRBJ1-4; D uncertain. CDR3 in amino acids: CASRLSGYATNEKLFF. The CDR3 DNA reads TGTGCCAGCAGATTGTCGGGGTATGCAACTAATGAAAAACTGTTTTTT.